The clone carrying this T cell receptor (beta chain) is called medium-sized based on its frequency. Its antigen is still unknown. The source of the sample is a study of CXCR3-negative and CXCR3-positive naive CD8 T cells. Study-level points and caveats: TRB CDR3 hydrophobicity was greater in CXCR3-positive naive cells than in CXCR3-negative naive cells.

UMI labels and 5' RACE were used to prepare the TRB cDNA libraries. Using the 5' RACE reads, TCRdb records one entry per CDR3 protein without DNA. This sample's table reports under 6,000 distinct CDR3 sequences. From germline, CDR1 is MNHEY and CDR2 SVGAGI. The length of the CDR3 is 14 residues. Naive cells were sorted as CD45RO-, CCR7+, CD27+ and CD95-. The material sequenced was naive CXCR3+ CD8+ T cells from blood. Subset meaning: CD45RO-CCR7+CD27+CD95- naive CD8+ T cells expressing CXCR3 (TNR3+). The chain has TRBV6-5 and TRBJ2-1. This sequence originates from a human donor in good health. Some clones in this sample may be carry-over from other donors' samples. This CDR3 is CASSYSRGYNEQFF.